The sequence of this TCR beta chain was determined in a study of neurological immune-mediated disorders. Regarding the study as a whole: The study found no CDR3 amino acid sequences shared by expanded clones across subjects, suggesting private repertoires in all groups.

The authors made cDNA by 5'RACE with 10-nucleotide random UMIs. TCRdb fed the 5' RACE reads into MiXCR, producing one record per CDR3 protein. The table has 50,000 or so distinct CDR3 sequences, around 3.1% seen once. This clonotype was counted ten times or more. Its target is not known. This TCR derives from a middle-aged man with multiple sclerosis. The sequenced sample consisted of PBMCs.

Written as DNA, the CDR3 is TGTGCCAGCAGCTCGGCAGGGCTTTCGGCTTTCTTT. Its protein is CASSSAGLSAFF. The rearrangement links TRBV7-9 to TRBJ1-1; a weak D match, TRBD1 (5 bases). The length of the CDR3 is 12 residues. In germline, CDR1 is SEHNR, CDR2 FQNEAQ (reference sequence). V shed 4 bases and J shed 11 bases, with 14 bases lying between them.